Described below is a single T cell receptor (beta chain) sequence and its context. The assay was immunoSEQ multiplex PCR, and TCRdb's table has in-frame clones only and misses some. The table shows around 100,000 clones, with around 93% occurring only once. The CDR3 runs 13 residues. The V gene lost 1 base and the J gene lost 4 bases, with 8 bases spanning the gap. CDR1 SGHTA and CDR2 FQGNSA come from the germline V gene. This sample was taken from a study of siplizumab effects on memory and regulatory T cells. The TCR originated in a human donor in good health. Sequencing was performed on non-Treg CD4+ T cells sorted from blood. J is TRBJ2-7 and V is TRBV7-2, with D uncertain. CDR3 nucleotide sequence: TGTGCCAGCAGCTTAGGGTCTGGATACGAGCAGTACTTC. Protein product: CASSLGSGYEQYF.